A single sample is the source of the 26 T cell receptor beta chains below, sequenced in a study of response to subunit inactivated influenza vaccine. A single record per CDR3 protein comes from TCRdb applying MiXCR to the RT-PCR reads. The sample holds 590,000 or so distinct CDR3 sequences, approximately 15% seen once. This sample comprised PBMCs from blood, obtained roughly 2 weeks before vaccination. These receptors came from a man aged 50-59 years who received an inactivated influenza vaccine.

Concerning this clonotype: The junction shows a germline mismatch at one end, possibly a read error. The chain has TRBV6-5 and TRBJ2-7; TRBD2 might be the D (5 bases). Germline V lookup: CDR1 MNHEY, CDR2 SVGAGI. The length of the CDR3 is 14 residues. The CDR3 nucleotides read TGTGGCAGCAGTTACTCTGACGGGACCTACGAGCAGTACTTC. Encoded protein: CGSSYSDGTYEQYF.

This clonotype was counted only a few times. The chain carries TRBV7-9 and TRBJ1-1, with D possibly TRBD1 on 5 matching bases. This CDR3 has 14 amino acids. The V and J ends lost 5 bases and 13 bases respectively, with 23 bases between them. Per the germline V gene, CDR1 is SEHNR and CDR2 is FQNEAQ (reference sequence). The CDR3 sequence: CASSRSQDPGSFFF. The CDR3 DNA follows: TGTGCCAGCAGCCGTAGTCAGGACCCAGGGAGTTTTTTCTTT.

The V call is TRBV7-2, the J call TRBJ2-3; TRBD2 agrees at 7 bases. The junction had 7 bases not matched to a gene; V was cut back by 1 base and J by 6 bases. The CDR3 runs to 15 residues. Per the germline V gene, CDR1 is SGHTA and CDR2 is FQGNSA. CDR3 loop: CASSLGGRNVDTQYF. The DNA of the CDR3 is TGTGCCAGCAGCTTAGGCGGGAGAAATGTCGATACGCAGTATTTT.

In this sample, this clonotype turned up a few times. This sequence joins TRBV27 and TRBJ1-2, with unresolved D. The CDR3 length is 14 residues. Germline V gene sequence: CDR1 MNHEY, CDR2 SMNVEV (reference sequence). Trimming removed 6 bases at V and 0 bases at J, with 11 bases between. The CDR3 DNA reads TGTGCCAGCAGGGCTTTAGGAGCTAACTATGGCTACACCTTC. The encoded protein is CASRALGANYGYTF.

The chain carries TRBV28 and TRBJ2-1; 11 bases line up with TRBD2. Trimming removed 6 bases from V and 1 base from J; junction bases left unmatched: 5. CDR1 is MDHEN and CDR2 is SYDVKM in the germline V gene. The CDR3 is 16 residues long. The CDR3: CASRPLAGGSYNEQFF. The CDR3 coding sequence is TGTGCCAGCAGGCCTCTAGCGGGAGGATCCTACAATGAGCAGTTCTTC.

This chain connects TRBV7-2 to TRBJ2-7; D not certain. V was pared by 1 base and J by 7 bases, with 11 bases between. This CDR3 has 13 residues. CDR1 and CDR2 from the germline V gene are SGHTA and FQGNSA. CDR3 nucleotide sequence: TGTGCCAGCAGCTTAGACGGCCTCGGGGAGCAGTACTTC. It yields the protein CASSLDGLGEQYF.

In its sample, this clonotype was seen a few times. CDR3 coding DNA: TGTGCCAGCAGTTCCCGTACTAGCGACTGGAAAGATACGCAGTATTTT. It specifies CASSSRTSDWKDTQYF. The rearrangement joins TRBV12-3 or TRBV12-4 to TRBJ2-3, with TRBD2 identical over 7 bases. CDR3 length: 16 amino acids. J gave up 5 bases and V 4 bases, and 12 bases lay outside the gene matches.

The sample holds a few counts of this clonotype. This chain uses TRBV7-8 with TRBJ1-5; no clear D. The CDR3 loop spans 13 amino acids. Germline assignment: CDR1 SGHVS and CDR2 FQNEAQ. Trimming pared 5 bases from V and 7 bases from J, leaving 12 bases between. CDR3 nucleotide sequence: TGTGCCAGCAGCACTGGGAATAGGCAGCCCCAGCATTTT. Translated, it gives CASSTGNRQPQHF.

This clonotype has more than one count but fewer than ten. The chain recombines TRBV5-1 with TRBJ2-7; TRBD1 or TRBD2 may be the D gene (5 bases each). The CDR3 totals 15 residues. V lost 5 bases, J lost 3 bases, and 18 bases lay in between. CDR1 and CDR2 from the germline V gene are SGHRS and YFSETQ. The CDR3 sequence: CASRGTNPEGYEQYF. The CDR3 nucleotides read TGCGCCAGCAGAGGGACGAACCCCGAAGGCTACGAGCAGTACTTC.

In its sample, this clonotype was seen a few times. J is TRBJ2-5 and V is TRBV7-9, with D perhaps TRBD2 (5 bases). Germline CDR1 is SEHNR and CDR2 is FQNEAQ (reference sequence). V was shortened by 1 base and J by 4 bases, with 13 bases between the two germline ends. This CDR3 contains 15 residues. The CDR3 DNA is TGTGCCAGCAGCTTAGGCAGGCGGGTTGGAGAGACCCAGTACTTC. Translated, it gives CASSLGRRVGETQYF.

CDR3 sequence (DNA): TGTGCCAGCAGCTTGGACGGATCAGGATTCTACGAGCAGTACTTC. Its protein is CASSLDGSGFYEQYF. The chain recombines TRBV5-6 with TRBJ2-7, with no clear D. The CDR3 totals 15 residues. V gave up 0 bases and J gave up 3 bases, with 13 bases separating them. The germline CDR1 and CDR2 sequences are SGHDT and YYEEEE.

The chain uses TRBV30 and TRBJ1-5; the D is unclear. Deletions cut 0 bases from V and 7 bases from J, with 10 bases between. Germline CDR1 reads GTSNPN; CDR2 reads SVGIG (reference sequence). This CDR3 is built from 13 residues. The chain's CDR3 is CAWSVAGIQPQHF. The DNA for the CDR3 is TGTGCCTGGAGTGTTGCGGGGATCCAGCCCCAGCATTTT.

This clonotype was counted many times. The chain combines TRBV27 with TRBJ2-4; 7 nucleotides agree with TRBD1. The CDR3 is made up of 15 amino acids. With V trimmed by 5 bases and J by 8 bases, 12 bases remained unmatched. Germline V gene lookup returns CDR1 MNHEY and CDR2 SMNVEV (reference sequence). CDR3 nucleotide sequence: TGTGCCAGCAGTCTAACGAGTCGACAGGGAGACATTCAGTACTTC. It translates to CASSLTSRQGDIQYF.

In its sample, this clonotype was seen a few times. The chain combines TRBV4-1 with TRBJ2-7; D might be TRBD2 (5 bases). The germline V gene encodes CDR1 MGHRA and CDR2 YSYEKL. The CDR3 is 15 residues long. V lost 2 bases and J lost 4, with 15 bases in between. CDR3 sequence reads: CASSQQHGTGYEQYF. Written as DNA, the CDR3 is TGCGCCAGCAGCCAACAACACGGAACGGGGTACGAGCAGTACTTC.

Ten or more counts support this clonotype. The chain combines TRBV27 with TRBJ2-3; 8 nucleotides agree with TRBD2. CDR1 and CDR2 from the germline V gene are MNHEY and SMNVEV (reference sequence). The V gene end was trimmed by 6 bases and the J gene end by 2 bases; junction bases not matched to a gene: 7. CDR3 length equals 15 residues. This chain's CDR3 is CASRGTSGVTDTQYF. As DNA, the CDR3 is TGTGCCAGCAGGGGAACTAGCGGAGTCACAGATACGCAGTATTTT.

This rearrangement joins TRBV6-1 to TRBJ1-5, with a possible D match to TRBD1 (6 bases). V was clipped by 6 bases and J by 6 bases, with 18 bases between them. CDR1 and CDR2 (germline): MNHNS, SASEGT. This CDR3 is built from 15 residues. The CDR3 sequence is CASRPTGPPTQPQHF. The CDR3 nucleotides are TGTGCCAGCAGACCCACAGGGCCTCCAACTCAGCCCCAGCATTTT.

This clonotype was seen many times. The rearrangement links TRBV4-2 to TRBJ2-3; 11 bases match TRBD2. CDR1 LGHNA and CDR2 YNFKEQ come from the germline V gene. The J segment lost 3 bases and the V segment lost 1 base, leaving 6 bases of the junction unmatched. The CDR3 extends over 17 amino acids. CDR3 sequence reads: CASSQVLAGGRTDTQYF. The CDR3 DNA reads as TGTGCCAGCAGCCAAGTTCTAGCGGGGGGTCGGACAGATACGCAGTATTTT.

The rearrangement links TRBV6-2 or TRBV6-3 to TRBJ2-5; a possible D gene is TRBD2 (5 bases). This CDR3 comprises 14 residues. V dropped 4 bases and J dropped 5 bases, with 14 bases sitting between them. The germline V gene has CDR1 MNHEY and CDR2 SVGEGT. CDR3 DNA: TGTGCCAGCAGTTCCGGGAATAGCCCGGAGACCCAGTACTTC. Translated, it gives CASSSGNSPETQYF.

This clonotype was seen a handful of times. The chain employs TRBV25-1 and TRBJ2-5; weak D call: TRBD1 (6 bases). The CDR3 consists of 15 residues. Germline V gene lookup returns CDR1 MGHDK and CDR2 SYGVNS. V dropped 3 bases and J dropped 4 bases, with 15 bases sitting between them. The CDR3 here is CASSDSKDSRETQYF. CDR3 DNA sequence: TGTGCCAGCAGTGATTCTAAGGACAGCAGAGAGACCCAGTACTTC.

The chain joins TRBV7-8 to TRBJ2-7, with D perhaps matching TRBD1 or TRBD2 (5 bases each). Trimming pared 5 bases from V and 4 bases from J, leaving 9 bases between. This CDR3 is 12 amino acids long. Germline V CDR1 and CDR2: SGHVS, FQNEAQ. Written as DNA, the CDR3 is TGTGCCAGCAGCCGGGACCAGTACGAGCAGTACTTC. Its translation is CASSRDQYEQYF.

A word on this clonotype: Since a much larger clone is just one base distant, this may be a read error. The V gene is TRBV12-3 or TRBV12-4, the J gene TRBJ2-5, with D tentatively TRBD1 or TRBD2 (5 bases each). Trimming removed 2 bases from V and 3 bases from J, with 19 bases in between. The CDR3 length is 17 residues. The DNA for the CDR3 is TGTGCCAGCAGTTTATTTTTTATGGCATGGGGGAAAGAGACCCAGTACTTC. This translates into CASSLFFMAWGKETQYF.

This chain joins TRBV15 and TRBJ1-1; D not resolved. The V gene lost 4 bases and the J gene lost 3 bases, with 9 bases spanning the gap. This CDR3 is built from 13 residues. The V gene's germline CDR1 is LNHNV and CDR2 YYDKDF (reference sequence). The CDR3: CATSMTADTEAFF. The CDR3 DNA reads TGTGCCACCAGCATGACTGCGGACACTGAAGCTTTCTTT.

V usage is TRBV12-3 or TRBV12-4 and J usage is TRBJ2-1; a possible D gene is TRBD2 (6 bases). The V gene lost 4 bases and the J gene lost 5 bases, with 15 bases spanning the gap. The CDR3 has 15 residues. The CDR3 spells CASSSGGGRHNEQFF. For the CDR3, the DNA is TGTGCCAGCAGTTCCGGTGGGGGGAGGCACAATGAGCAGTTCTTC.

This clonotype was observed a few times. The V gene is TRBV4-3, the J gene TRBJ2-1; D may correspond to TRBD1 or TRBD2 (5 bases each). The CDR3 has 17 residues. Germline loops: CDR1 LGHNA, CDR2 YSLEER. V was trimmed by 1 base and J by 2 bases, leaving 15 bases between them. The CDR3 here is CASSQGSKGPTYNEQFF. The CDR3 DNA reads TGCGCCAGCAGCCAAGGCTCTAAGGGACCTACCTACAATGAGCAGTTCTTC.

There are many counts of this clonotype. The CDR3 loop is CASSVSDNTGELFF. The DNA for the CDR3 is TGCGCCAGCAGCGTTAGCGACAACACCGGGGAGCTGTTTTTT. The rearrangement joins TRBV5-1 to TRBJ2-2; D might be TRBD2 (5 bases). Germline V CDR1 and CDR2: SGHRS, YFSETQ. Between the trimmed V and J ends, which lost 4 bases and 2 bases, there was a span of 9 bases. The CDR3 contains 14 residues.

This clonotype was detected a few times. The rearrangement links TRBV29-1 to TRBJ1-1; 7 bases are shared with TRBD1. Losses at the gene ends were 0 bases for V and 7 bases for J; bases not matched to a gene: 2. Germline CDR1 is SQVTM and CDR2 is ANQGSEA. The CDR3 consists of 12 residues. CDR3 bases: TGCAGCGTTGAAGACAGGGGGGGTGAAGCTTTCTTT. This sequence encodes CSVEDRGGEAFF.